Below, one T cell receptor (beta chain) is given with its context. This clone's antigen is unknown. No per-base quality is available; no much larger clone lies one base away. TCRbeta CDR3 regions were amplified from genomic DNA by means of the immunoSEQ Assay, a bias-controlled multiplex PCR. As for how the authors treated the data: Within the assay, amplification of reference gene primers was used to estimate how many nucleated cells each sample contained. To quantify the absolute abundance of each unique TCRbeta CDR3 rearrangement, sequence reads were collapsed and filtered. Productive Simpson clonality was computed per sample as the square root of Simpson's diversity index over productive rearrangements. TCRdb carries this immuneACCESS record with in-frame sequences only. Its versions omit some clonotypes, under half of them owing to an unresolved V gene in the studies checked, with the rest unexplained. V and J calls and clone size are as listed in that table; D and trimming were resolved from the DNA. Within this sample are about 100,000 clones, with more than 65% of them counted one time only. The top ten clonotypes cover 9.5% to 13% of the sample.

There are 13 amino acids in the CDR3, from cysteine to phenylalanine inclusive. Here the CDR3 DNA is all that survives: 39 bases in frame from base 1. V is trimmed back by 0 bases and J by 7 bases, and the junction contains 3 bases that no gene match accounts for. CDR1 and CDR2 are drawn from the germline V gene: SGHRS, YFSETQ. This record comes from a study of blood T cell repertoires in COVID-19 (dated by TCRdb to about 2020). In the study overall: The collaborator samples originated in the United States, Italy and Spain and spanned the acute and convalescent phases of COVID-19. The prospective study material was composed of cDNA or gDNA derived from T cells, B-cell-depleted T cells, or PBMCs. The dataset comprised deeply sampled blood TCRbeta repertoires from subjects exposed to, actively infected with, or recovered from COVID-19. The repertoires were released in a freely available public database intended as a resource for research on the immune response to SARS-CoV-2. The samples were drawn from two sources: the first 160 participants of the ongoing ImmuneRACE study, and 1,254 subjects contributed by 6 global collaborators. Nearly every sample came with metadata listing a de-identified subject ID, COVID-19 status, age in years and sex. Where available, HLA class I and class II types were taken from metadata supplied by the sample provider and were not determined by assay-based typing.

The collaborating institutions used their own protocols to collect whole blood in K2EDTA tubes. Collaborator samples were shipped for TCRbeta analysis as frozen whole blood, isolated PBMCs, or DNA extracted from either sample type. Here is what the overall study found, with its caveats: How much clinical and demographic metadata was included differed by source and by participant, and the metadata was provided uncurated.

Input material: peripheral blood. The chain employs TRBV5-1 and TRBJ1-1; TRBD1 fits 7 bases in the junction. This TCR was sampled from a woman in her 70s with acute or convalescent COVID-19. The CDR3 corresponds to CASSLAPGGEAFF. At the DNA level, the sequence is TGCGCCAGCAGCTTGGCACCAGGGGGTGAAGCTTTCTTT.